This T cell receptor beta chain was recorded in a study of control samples from healthy donors and cancer patients. The V gene lost 5 bases and the J gene lost 2 bases, with 7 bases spanning the gap. Looked up from germline, CDR1 is LNHDA and CDR2 is SQIVND (reference sequence). The CDR3 totals 13 residues. Sequencing used immunoSEQ multiplex PCR; TCRdb keeps in-frame clones, though not all of them. The sample lists roughly 88,000 clones, 85% seen once, with 19% in the top ten. This chain joins TRBV19 and TRBJ1-5; D is unclear. The specimen sequenced was blood. The sequence derives from a man in his thirties or forties in good health. CDR3 region: CASSREGNQPQHF. The CDR3 coding sequence is TGTGCCAGTAGTCGTGAAGGCAATCAGCCCCAGCATTTT.